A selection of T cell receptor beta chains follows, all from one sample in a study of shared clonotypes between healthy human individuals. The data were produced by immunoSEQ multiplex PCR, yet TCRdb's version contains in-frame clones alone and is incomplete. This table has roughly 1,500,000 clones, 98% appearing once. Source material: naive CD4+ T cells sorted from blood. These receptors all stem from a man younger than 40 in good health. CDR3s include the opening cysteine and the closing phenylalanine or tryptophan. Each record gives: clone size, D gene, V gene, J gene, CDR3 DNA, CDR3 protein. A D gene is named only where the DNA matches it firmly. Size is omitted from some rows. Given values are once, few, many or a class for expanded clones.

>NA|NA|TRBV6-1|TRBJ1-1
TGTGCCAGCAGATCGGACAGCTGGAACACTGAAGCTTTCTTT
CASRSDSWNTEAFF
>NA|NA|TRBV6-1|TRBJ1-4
TGTGCCAGCAGTGCATTATTTTTAGAAAAACTGTTTTTT
CASSALFLEKLFF
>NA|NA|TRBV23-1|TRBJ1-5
TGCGCCAGCAGTCAGAGGGGGTCGGACGGTCAGCCCCAGCATTTT
CASSQRGSDGQPQHF
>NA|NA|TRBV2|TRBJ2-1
TGTGCCAGCAGTGACGGGTGGGAGCAGTTCTTC
CASSDGWEQFF
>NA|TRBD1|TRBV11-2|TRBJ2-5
TGTGCCAGCAGCCTCGGGACAGGCCAAGAGACCCAGTACTTC
CASSLGTGQETQYF
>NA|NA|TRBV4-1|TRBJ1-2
TGCGCCAGCAGCCAACAAGTTTCCGTCTATGGCTACACCTTC
CASSQQVSVYGYTF
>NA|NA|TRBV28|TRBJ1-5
TGTGCCAGCATTCGGGATCTCAATCAGCCCCAGCATTTT
CASIRDLNQPQHF
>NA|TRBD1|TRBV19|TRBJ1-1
TGTGCCAGTAGTATTCGGGCAGGGGGAGTGTCTGAAGCTTTCTTT
CASSIRAGGVSEAFF
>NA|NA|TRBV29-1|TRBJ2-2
TGCAGCGTTGGACGGACGAACACCGGGGAGCTGTTTTTT
CSVGRTNTGELFF
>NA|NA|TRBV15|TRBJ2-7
TGTGCCACCAGCAGAGTGGGGCAGGGCGAGGCGCAGTACTTC
CATSRVGQGEAQYF
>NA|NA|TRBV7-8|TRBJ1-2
TGTGCCAGCAGCCCTACGCGTGGAGGCTACACCTTC
CASSPTRGGYTF
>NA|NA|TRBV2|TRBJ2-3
TGTGCCAGTACCCGGGGTCCGCAGGCGGATTCGCACACAGATACGCAGTATTTT
CASTRGPQADSHTDTQYF
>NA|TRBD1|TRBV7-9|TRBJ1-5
TGTGCCAGCAGCTGGGACAGTCGTGCATCAGCCCAGCATTTT
CASSWDSRASAQHF
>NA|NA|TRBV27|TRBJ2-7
TGTGCCAGCAGTTTGGGGCGGTACTCCTACGAGCAGTACTTC
CASSLGRYSYEQYF
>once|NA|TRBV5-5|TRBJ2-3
TGTGCCAGCAGCTCCGCCGGGGCGGGCACAGATACGCAGTATTTT
CASSSAGAGTDTQYF
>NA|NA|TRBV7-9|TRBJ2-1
TGTGCCAGCAGCTTAGGCGGGCAGTTCTTC
CASSLGGQFF
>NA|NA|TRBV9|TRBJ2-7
TGTGCCAGCAGCTTCCGGGTCGGCGCCGCCTACGAGCAGTACTTC
CASSFRVGAAYEQYF
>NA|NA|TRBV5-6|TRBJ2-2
TGTGCCAGCAGCCCGCCAGGGAGAACCGGGGAGCTGTTTTTT
CASSPPGRTGELFF
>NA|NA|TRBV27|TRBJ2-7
TGTGCCAGCAGTTTATCCTCACCCCTATTGTACGAGCAGTACTTC
CASSLSSPLLYEQYF
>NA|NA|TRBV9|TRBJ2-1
TGTGCCAGCAGCGTAGGACAGGGAGGCTACAATGAGCAGTTCTTC
CASSVGQGGYNEQFF
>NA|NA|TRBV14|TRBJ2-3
TGTGCCAGCAGCCAAGTCGCTCGACGGGGAGGCACAGATACGCAGTATTTT
CASSQVARRGGTDTQYF
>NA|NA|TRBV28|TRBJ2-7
TGTGCCAGCAGTTTTACAATACAGGGTCTTTTGTACTTC
CASSFTIQGLLYF
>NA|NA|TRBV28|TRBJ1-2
TGTGCCAGCAGTTTACTCCCAGATAACTATGGCTACACCTTC
CASSLLPDNYGYTF
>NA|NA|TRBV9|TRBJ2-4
TGTGCCAGCAGCCCAGCGGAGGGGGGGGAAGTTGACATTCAGTACTTC
CASSPAEGGEVDIQYF
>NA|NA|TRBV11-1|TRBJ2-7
TGTGCCAGCAGCTTAGCGACAGGATCCTACGAGCAGTACTTC
CASSLATGSYEQYF
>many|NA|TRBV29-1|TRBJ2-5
TGCAGCGTGCCGGGGGAAGGGGTAATGGAGACCCAGTACTTC
CSVPGEGVMETQYF
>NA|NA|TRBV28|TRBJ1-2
TGTGCCAGCAGTTTGGTCTGGGGTGCAACCTATGGCTACACCTTC
CASSLVWGATYGYTF
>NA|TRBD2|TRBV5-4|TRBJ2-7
TGTGCCAGCAGCTCCCGGACTAGCGGGAAAATCTACGAGCAGTACTTC
CASSSRTSGKIYEQYF
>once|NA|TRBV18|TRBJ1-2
TGTGCCAGCTCACCCTTGAGTCCGGGGGCTGAATATGGCTACACCTTC
CASSPLSPGAEYGYTF
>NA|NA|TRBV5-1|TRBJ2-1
TGCGCCAGCAGCTTACGAGATAGCTCCTACAATGAGCAGTTCTTC
CASSLRDSSYNEQFF
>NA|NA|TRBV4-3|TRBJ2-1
TGCGCCAGCAGCCAAGACGGAACGGGACTTCAGTTCTTC
CASSQDGTGLQFF
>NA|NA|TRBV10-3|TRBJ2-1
TGTGCCATCAGTGACGACAATGAGCAGTTCTTC
CAISDDNEQFF
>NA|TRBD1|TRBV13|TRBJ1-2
TGTGCCAGCAGCCCAAAGGGACAGCGTAAAGCATATGGCTACACCTTC
CASSPKGQRKAYGYTF
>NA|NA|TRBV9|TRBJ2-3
TGTGCCAGCAGCGTCCGAGGTACCACAGATACGCAGTATTTT
CASSVRGTTDTQYF
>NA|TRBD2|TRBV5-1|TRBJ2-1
TGCGCCAGCAGCCCCGCTAGCGGAAATGAGCAGTTCTTC
CASSPASGNEQFF
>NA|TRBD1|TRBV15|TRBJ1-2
TGTGCCACCAGCTTTGCCCGGACAGGGGAATCTGGCTACACCTTC
CATSFARTGESGYTF
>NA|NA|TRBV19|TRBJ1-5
TGTGCCAGTAGTATACGGGTAGAGCAGCCCCAGCATTTT
CASSIRVEQPQHF
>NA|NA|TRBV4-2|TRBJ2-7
TGTGCCAGCAGCCAAGTGGCCGGACTTCGCTCCTACGAGCAGTACTTC
CASSQVAGLRSYEQYF
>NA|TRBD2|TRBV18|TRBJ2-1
TGTGCCAGCTCACCAACCAGACTAGCGGGCGACAATGAGCAGTTCTTC
CASSPTRLAGDNEQFF
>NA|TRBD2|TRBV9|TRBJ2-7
TGTGCCAGCAGCCCAATAGCGGGATGGTCCTACGAGCAGTACTTC
CASSPIAGWSYEQYF
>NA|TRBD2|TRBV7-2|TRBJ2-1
TGTGCCAGCAGCACGACCCTACTAGCGGGAGGGTCAATCGGGTTCTTC
CASSTTLLAGGSIGFF
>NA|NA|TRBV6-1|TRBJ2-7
TGTGCCAGCAGTGCAGCCTCTAGCGTAGGGCCTTACGAGCAGTACTTC
CASSAASSVGPYEQYF
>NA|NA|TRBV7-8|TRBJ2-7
TGTGCCAGCAGCAATCAGGGGACAAAGTACTTC
CASSNQGTKYF
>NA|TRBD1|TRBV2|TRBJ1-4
TGTGCCAGCAGCCCAGGACAGGGCGTAAAACTGTTTTTT
CASSPGQGVKLFF
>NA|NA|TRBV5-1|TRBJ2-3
TGCGCCAGCAGCTTGCAGGGTACAGATACGCAGTATTTT
CASSLQGTDTQYF
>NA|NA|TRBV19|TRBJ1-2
TGTGCCAGTAGTATTTCGGCAACCCCGGGCTACACCTTC
CASSISATPGYTF
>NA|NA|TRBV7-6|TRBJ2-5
TGTGCCAGCAGCCCAAGGGTCGGGCTAGGGGTGGAAGAGACCCAGTACTTC
CASSPRVGLGVEETQYF
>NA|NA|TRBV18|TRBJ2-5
TGTGCCAGCTCACCGTCAGGGGATCGGGAGACCCAGTACTTC
CASSPSGDRETQYF
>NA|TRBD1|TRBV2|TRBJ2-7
TGTGCCAGCGGCGGAGCGGACAGGTCTATATACGAGCAGTACTTC
CASGGADRSIYEQYF
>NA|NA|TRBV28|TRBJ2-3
TGTGCCAGCACGAGGCCCTCTAGCACAGATACGCAGTATTTT
CASTRPSSTDTQYF
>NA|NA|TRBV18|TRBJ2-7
TGTGCCAGCTCAGAAGGGTGGCCACTCGAGCAGTACTTC
CASSEGWPLEQYF
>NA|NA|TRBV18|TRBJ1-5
TGTGCCAGCTCAATGGCTCCCAACAATCAGCCCCAGCATTTT
CASSMAPNNQPQHF
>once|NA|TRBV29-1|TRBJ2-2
TGCAGCGCAGAAAGACAGGCGAACACCGGGGAGCTGTTTTTT
CSAERQANTGELFF
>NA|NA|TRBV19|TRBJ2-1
TGTGCCAGTAGTATAAGAGGACCCTACAATGAGCAGTTCTTC
CASSIRGPYNEQFF
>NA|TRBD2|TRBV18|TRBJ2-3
TGTGCCAGCTCATCGGGGGGAACAGATACGCAGTATTTT
CASSSGGTDTQYF
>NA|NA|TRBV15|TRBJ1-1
TGTGCCACCAGCATATCTGCGAACACTGAAGCTTTCTTT
CATSISANTEAFF
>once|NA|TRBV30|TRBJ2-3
TGTGCCTGGACCCAGGGAATAGATACGCAGTATTTT
CAWTQGIDTQYF
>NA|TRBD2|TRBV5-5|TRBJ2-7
TGTGCCAGCGGGCTAGCGGGAGAGTACGAGCAGTACTTC
CASGLAGEYEQYF
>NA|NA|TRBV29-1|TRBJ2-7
TGCAGCGTTAAGACTACACCCTACGAGCAGTACTTC
CSVKTTPYEQYF